The rows below give T cell receptor beta chains drawn from one sample of a study of shared clonotypes between healthy human individuals. The data were produced by immunoSEQ multiplex PCR, yet TCRdb's version contains in-frame clones alone and is incomplete. The table lists some 2.1 million clones, 90% to 95% of them singletons. The sequenced material came from naive CD8+ T cells from PBMCs. The receptor source for this set is a man in his late teens or twenties in good health. Some clones in this sample may be carry-over from other donors' samples. The CDR3 runs from the conserved cysteine through the conserved F or W.

V	J	CDR3
TRBV28	TRBJ2-3	CASSSHQGLYTDTQYF
TRBV18	TRBJ1-1	CASSPLRPGQGTLADTEAFF
TRBV11-2	TRBJ2-7	CASSYWTSGSYYEQYF
TRBV29-1	TRBJ1-1	CSVDKPGGSWATEAFF
TRBV4-3	TRBJ2-7	CASSRGRGPYEQYF
TRBV27	TRBJ1-5	CASSLGGAGQPQHF
TRBV5-1	TRBJ2-4	CASSLPSGENIQYF
TRBV7-9	TRBJ2-1	CASSSLGTGVHNEQFF
TRBV11-2	TRBJ2-1	CASSSRREGLVEQFF
TRBV27	TRBJ2-7	CASSLMPPYEQYF
TRBV19	TRBJ1-2	CASRSGANYGYTF
TRBV30	TRBJ1-6	CAWRTTSYNSPLHF
TRBV21-1	TRBJ1-4	CATTGGFNEKLFF
TRBV4-1	TRBJ2-7	CASSQPTGVSYEQYF
TRBV2	TRBJ1-2	CASQVGGLRRYGYTF
TRBV9	TRBJ2-7	CASSRGGSYEQYF
TRBV30	TRBJ1-1	CAWSQGNTEAFF
TRBV5-5	TRBJ2-1	CASSIKREREVFF
TRBV6-1	TRBJ2-7	CASSEPYEQYF
TRBV19	TRBJ2-3	CASSIRDRGEEDTQYF
TRBV4-2	TRBJ1-1	CASSQLARDRNTEAFF
TRBV7-9	TRBJ2-7	CASSLWDRSYEQYF
TRBV15	TRBJ2-7	CATSRVREGPYEQYF
TRBV29-1	TRBJ2-1	CSVEDSGRVGSYNEQFF
TRBV4-1	TRBJ2-7	CASSQGALSYEQYF
TRBV28	TRBJ2-7	CASRPAGTVTYEQYF
TRBV28	TRBJ2-5	CASSFWVSGRGMEETQYF
TRBV27	TRBJ2-7	CASSPQSTGISYEQYF